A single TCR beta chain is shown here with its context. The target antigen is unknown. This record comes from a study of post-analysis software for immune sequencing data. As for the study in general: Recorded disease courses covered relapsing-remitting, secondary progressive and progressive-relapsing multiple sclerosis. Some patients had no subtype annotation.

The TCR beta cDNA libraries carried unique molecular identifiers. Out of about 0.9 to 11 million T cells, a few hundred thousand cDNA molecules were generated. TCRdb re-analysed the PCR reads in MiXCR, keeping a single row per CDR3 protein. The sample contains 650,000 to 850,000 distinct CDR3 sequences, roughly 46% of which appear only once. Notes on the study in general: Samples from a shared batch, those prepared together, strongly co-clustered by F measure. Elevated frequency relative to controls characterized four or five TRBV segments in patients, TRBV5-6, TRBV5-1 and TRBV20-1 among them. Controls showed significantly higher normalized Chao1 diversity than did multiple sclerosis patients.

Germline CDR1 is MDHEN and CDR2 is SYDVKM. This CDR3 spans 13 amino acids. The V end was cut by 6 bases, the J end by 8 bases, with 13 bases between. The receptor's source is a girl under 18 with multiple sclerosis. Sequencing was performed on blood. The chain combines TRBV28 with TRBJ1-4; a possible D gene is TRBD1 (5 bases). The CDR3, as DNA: TGTGCCAGCAGACTTAGGGGACGAGAAAAACTGTTTTTT. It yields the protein CASRLRGREKLFF.